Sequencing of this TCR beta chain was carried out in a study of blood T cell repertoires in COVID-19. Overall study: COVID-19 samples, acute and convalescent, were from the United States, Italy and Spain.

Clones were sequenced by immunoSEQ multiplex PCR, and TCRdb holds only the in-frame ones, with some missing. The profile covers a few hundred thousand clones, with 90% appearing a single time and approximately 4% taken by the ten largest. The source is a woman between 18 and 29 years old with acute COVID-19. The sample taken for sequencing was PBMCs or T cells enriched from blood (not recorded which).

The CDR3 sequence is CASSVASGEAGANVLTF. CDR3 in DNA: TGTGCCAGCAGCGTAGCGTCAGGGGAAGCTGGGGCCAACGTCCTGACTTTC. The chain combines TRBV9 with TRBJ2-6, with a possible D match to TRBD1 (6 bases). CDR3 length: 17 amino acids. The germline V gene has CDR1 SGDLS and CDR2 YYNGEE. With 0 bases removed from V and 2 bases from J, the gap between germline ends came to 12 bases.